This TCR beta chain is from a study of OX40 agonist ivuxolimab in advanced cancers. Study-wide results and caveats: Average numbers of expanded clones were greater in CD8+ T cells than in CD4+. Blood T cells, both CD4+ and CD8+, expanded clonally by week 6 at 0.1 to 3.0 mg/kg.

The CDR3 length is 16 residues. V lost 1 base and J lost 6; bases outside the gene matches: 5. Germline loops: CDR1 SGHNT, CDR2 YENEEA. In regard to this clone: Its matching antigen is unknown.

Sequenced by immunoSEQ multiplex PCR; TCRdb stores in-frame clones only, minus some. The sample has roughly 36,000 clones; approximately 89% are singletons. The sequences come from CD4+ or CD8+ T cells sorted from blood, collected in a trial of the OX40 agonist ivuxolimab. The sequence was obtained from an adult with an advanced solid tumor such as melanoma, head and neck, liver or kidney cancer. The chain joins TRBV11-3 to TRBJ2-1, with TRBD2 matching over 11 bases. The CDR3: CASSLGASGRSNEQFF. In DNA, the CDR3 is TGTGCCAGCAGCTTAGGAGCTAGCGGGAGGTCCAATGAGCAGTTCTTC.